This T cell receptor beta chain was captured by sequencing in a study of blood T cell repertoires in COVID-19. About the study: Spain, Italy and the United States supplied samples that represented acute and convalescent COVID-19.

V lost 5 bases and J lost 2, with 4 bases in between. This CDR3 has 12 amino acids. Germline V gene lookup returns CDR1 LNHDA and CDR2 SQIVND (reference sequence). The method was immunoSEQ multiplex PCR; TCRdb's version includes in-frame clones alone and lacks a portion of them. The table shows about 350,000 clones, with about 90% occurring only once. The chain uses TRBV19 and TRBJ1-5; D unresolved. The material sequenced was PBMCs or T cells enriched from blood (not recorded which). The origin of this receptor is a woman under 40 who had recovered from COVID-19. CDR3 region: CASSEGNQPQHF. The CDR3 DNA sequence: TGTGCCAGTAGTGAGGGCAATCAGCCCCAGCATTTT.